This T cell receptor (beta chain) was retrieved from a study of technical replicates of blood from a few donors. Only in-frame clones appear in the TCRdb table, and some are missing; sequencing was by immunoSEQ multiplex PCR. This table has 91,000 or so clones, 95% appearing once. Sequenced input: T cells isolated from PBMCs. This TCR came from a human donor in good health.

As DNA, the CDR3 is TGTGCCAGCAGTGAAGGACTAGCGGGGGGGCAGGAGACCCAGTACTTC. It yields the protein CASSEGLAGGQETQYF. The chain carries TRBV2 and TRBJ2-5; 14 nucleotides match TRBD2. Trimming at V came to 1 base and at J to 5 bases, leaving 3 bases not matched to a gene. Germline loops: CDR1 SNHLY, CDR2 FYNNEI. This CDR3 region has 16 residues. Full variable domain (rest looked up from reference TRBV2 and TRBJ2-5): EPEVTQTPSHQVTQMGQEVILRCVPISNHLYFYWYRQILGQKVEFLVSFYNNEISEKSEIFDDQFSVERPDGSNFTLKIRSTKLEDSAMYFCASSEGLAGGQETQYFGPGTRLLVL.